A single sample is the source of the 14 T cell receptor beta chains below, sequenced in a study of human T cells and chemical hapten exposure (dated by TCRdb to the early 2020s). The time point label of this sample denotes: patch test 3, about 24 weeks after DPC sensitization. This specimen's treatment or condition label, interpreted: therapeutic diphenylcyclopropenone sensitization with weekly scalp DPC. Unfractionated whole blood was collected in Tempus Blood RNA tubes, and total RNA was extracted from that blood. The library was prepared using RACE. Instrument used: NextSeq 500. TCRdb cleaned the public reads at Q25 with fastp, built clones with MiXCR and kept in-frame beta chains. Here each entry gathers all rows of one CDR3 protein and keeps the most common genes and DNA. A total of some 38,000 distinct CDR3 sequences appear in this sample, more than 8% of them only once. The top ten hold roughly 25% of the sample.

The material was whole blood, obtained in connection with sensitization to the hapten diphenylcyclopropenone (DPC). These receptor sequences come from a man aged 45-65 years with alopecia areata. Some clones in this sample may be carry-over from other donors' samples.

This clonotype was recorded a few times. The V call is TRBV27, the J call TRBJ2-7, with no clear D. The length of the CDR3 is 17 residues. Trimming shortened V by 3 bases and J by 0 bases, and 18 bases separated the two germline ends. Germline V gene data show CDR1 as MNHEY and CDR2 as SMNVEV (reference sequence). The CDR3 sequence is CASSLTYRSASSYEQYF. The DNA for the CDR3 is TGTGCCAGCAGTTTGACGTATAGGTCAGCCAGCTCCTACGAGCAGTACTTC.

The chain uses TRBV4-1 and TRBJ2-7; 9 nucleotides match TRBD1. V lost 4 bases, J lost 3 bases, and 4 bases stayed unmatched. The CDR3 is 14 residues long. The germline V gene has CDR1 MGHRA and CDR2 YSYEKL. The CDR3 region is CASSPDRGRYEQYF. CDR3 nucleotide sequence: TGCGCCAGCAGCCCGGACAGGGGACGCTACGAGCAGTACTTC.

This clonotype appeared many times. The chain is built from TRBV28 and TRBJ1-1; TRBD1 aligns across 7 bases. The CDR3 has 13 residues. CDR1 MDHEN and CDR2 SYDVKM come from the germline V gene. The V segment lost 5 bases and the J segment 7 bases; nucleotides outside the gene matches: 7. CDR3 sequence: CASSQGGTLEAFF. CDR3 bases: TGTGCCAGCAGTCAGGGGGGAACACTTGAAGCTTTCTTT. The whole variable domain, filled in from reference TRBV28 and TRBJ1-1, reads DVKVTQSSRYLVKRTGEKVFLECVQDMDHENMFWYRQDPGLGLRLIYFSYDVKMKEKGDIPEGYSVSREKKERFSLILESASTNQTSMYLCASSQGGTLEAFFGQGTRLTVV.

The table lists this clonotype with a few counts. The gene calls are TRBV3-1 and TRBJ2-7, with D unresolved. The CDR3 covers 15 residues. V was shortened by 0 bases and J by 1 base, with 10 bases between the two germline ends. The V gene's germline CDR1 is LGHDT and CDR2 YNNKEL (reference sequence). The DNA of the CDR3 is TGTGCCAGCAGCCAAGATTTCGGCGGATCCTACGAGCAGTACTTC. This codes for CASSQDFGGSYEQYF.

This clonotype was seen a single time. The chain is built from TRBV10-3 and TRBJ1-3, with D possibly being TRBD1 (5 bases). The germline gives CDR1 ENHRY, CDR2 SYGVKD. The CDR3 totals 13 residues. Trimming stripped 6 bases from V and 0 bases from J, with 6 bases between. The CDR3 nucleotides read TGTGCCATCAGAGACAGCTCTGGAAACACCATATATTTT. Translating it yields CAIRDSSGNTIYF.

This clonotype was picked up a small number of times. The rearrangement joins TRBV5-6 to TRBJ1-2, with D hard to call. In germline, CDR1 is SGHDT, CDR2 YYEEEE. The CDR3 totals 13 residues. V dropped 3 bases and J dropped 3 bases, with 9 bases sitting between them. The CDR3 nucleotides read TGTGCCAGCAGCTCGCAGGCGCACTATGGCTACACCTTC. This sequence encodes CASSSQAHYGYTF.

This clonotype was counted at least ten times. DNA for the CDR3: TGCAGTGCCAGTAGCGGGAGGGCCAATGAGCAGTTCTTC. Translation: CSASSGRANEQFF. V gene TRBV20-1 combines with J gene TRBJ2-1, with 11 bases fitting TRBD2. This CDR3 has 13 amino acids. Per germline, CDR1 DFQATT and CDR2 SNEGSKA (reference sequence). V lost 6 bases to trimming and J lost 6 bases; unmatched junction nucleotides: 4.

This clonotype was counted many times. The gene calls are TRBV6-1 and TRBJ2-1, with a weak D call TRBD2 (6 bases). The CDR3 loop spans 15 amino acids. The V gene lost 7 bases and the J gene lost 10 bases, with 23 bases spanning the gap. CDR1 is MNHNS, CDR2 SASEGT, per germline. The CDR3: CASISGGASAGEQFF. CDR3 DNA sequence: TGTGCCAGCATTTCAGGAGGCGCTAGCGCAGGAGAGCAGTTCTTC.

This clonotype occurred many times. The J gene is TRBJ2-1, the V gene TRBV29-1; 14 bases are shared with TRBD2. This CDR3 spans 14 amino acids. Trimming at V came to 4 bases and at J to 5 bases, leaving 1 base not matched to a gene. CDR1 SQVTM and CDR2 ANQGSEA come from the germline V gene. CDR3 in DNA: TGCAGCGTTGCGACTAGCGGGAGGGACAATGAGCAGTTCTTC. Protein sequence: CSVATSGRDNEQFF.

This clonotype was picked up a small number of times. The chain couples TRBV28 to TRBJ1-4, with TRBD1 matching 9 bases. This CDR3 is 16 amino acids long. Trimming cost V 1 base and J 10 bases; bases outside gene matches: 10. CDR1 and CDR2 (germline): MDHEN, SYDVKM. The CDR3 loop is CASSLYLGTGTRKLFF. For the CDR3, the DNA is TGTGCCAGCAGTTTATACCTCGGGACAGGGACCCGAAAACTGTTTTTT.

The chain is built from TRBV7-2 and TRBJ2-3; TRBD1 or TRBD2 may be the D gene (5 bases each). Germline V gene lookup returns CDR1 SGHTA and CDR2 FQGNSA. The CDR3 is 14 residues long. With 5 bases removed from V and 2 bases from J, the gap between germline ends came to 11 bases. The CDR3 DNA follows: TGTGCCAGCAGCCGGGACCACTACACAGATACGCAGTATTTT. The encoded protein is CASSRDHYTDTQYF.

This clonotype was counted many times. V gene TRBV2 combines with J gene TRBJ2-1; D is possibly TRBD1 or TRBD2 (6 bases each). Looked up from germline, CDR1 is SNHLY and CDR2 is FYNNEI. CDR3 length: 15 residues. V lost 7 bases, J lost 0 bases, and 13 bases lay in between. The CDR3: CASMREGGSYNEQFF. In nucleotides, the CDR3 is TGTGCCAGCATGCGGGAAGGGGGCTCCTACAATGAGCAGTTCTTC.

This clonotype came up many times. The chain couples TRBV4-3 to TRBJ1-1, with D unclear. The CDR3 runs to 13 residues. CDR1 is LGHNA, CDR2 YSLEER, per germline. The V and J ends lost 4 bases and 6 bases respectively, with 12 bases between them. CDR3 DNA: TGCGCCAGCAGCCCTCGAGCGGCGGCTGAAGCTTTCTTT. Translated: CASSPRAAAEAFF.

V usage is TRBV20-1 and J usage is TRBJ2-4; D possibly corresponds to TRBD2 (6 bases). Trimming stripped 0 bases from V and 13 bases from J, with 10 bases between. Germline V gene data show CDR1 as DFQATT and CDR2 as SNEGSKA (reference sequence). The CDR3 spans 11 residues. The CDR3 spells CSARDGRGQYF. The CDR3 DNA is TGCAGTGCTAGAGACGGGAGAGGCCAGTACTTC.